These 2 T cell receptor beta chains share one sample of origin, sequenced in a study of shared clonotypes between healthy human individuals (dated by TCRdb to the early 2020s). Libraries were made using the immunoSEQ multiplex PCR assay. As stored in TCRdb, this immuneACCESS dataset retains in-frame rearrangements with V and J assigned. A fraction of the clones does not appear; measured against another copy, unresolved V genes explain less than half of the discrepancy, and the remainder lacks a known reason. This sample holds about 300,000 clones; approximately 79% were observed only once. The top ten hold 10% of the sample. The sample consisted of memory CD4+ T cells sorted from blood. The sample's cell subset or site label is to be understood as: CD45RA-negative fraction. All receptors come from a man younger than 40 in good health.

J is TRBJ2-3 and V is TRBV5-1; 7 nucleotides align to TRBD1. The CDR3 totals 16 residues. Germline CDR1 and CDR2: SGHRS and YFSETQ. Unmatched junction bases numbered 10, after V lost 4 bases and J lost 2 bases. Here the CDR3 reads CASSHPGQALTDTQYF. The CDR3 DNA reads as TGCGCCAGCAGCCACCCCGGACAGGCGCTCACAGATACGCAGTATTTT.

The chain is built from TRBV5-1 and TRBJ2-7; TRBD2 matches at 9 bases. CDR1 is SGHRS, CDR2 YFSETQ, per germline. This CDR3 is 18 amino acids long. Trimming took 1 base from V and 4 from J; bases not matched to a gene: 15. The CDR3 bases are TGCGCCAGCAGCTTGAGGTCCGGTACCGAGCGGGGGGTATACGAGCAGTACTTC. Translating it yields CASSLRSGTERGVYEQYF.